The 29 T cell receptor beta chains reported below all come from one sample, sequenced in a study of CD8 T cells in Susac syndrome. Random hexamers primed reverse transcription of about 0.45 to 1 ug RNA. TCRdb ran MiXCR on the immunoSEQ multiplex PCR reads and lists one entry per CDR3 protein. The sample contains more than 110,000 distinct CDR3 sequences, just under 95% of which appear only once. Input material: CD4+ T cells from PBMCs. These receptors were taken from a human donor with Susac syndrome.

The V call is TRBV12-3 or TRBV12-4, the J call TRBJ1-2; no firm D call. V was pared by 3 bases and J by 0 bases, with 8 bases between. This CDR3 is 14 amino acids long. This CDR3 reads CASSFTGPNYGYTF. The CDR3 bases are TGTGCCAGCAGTTTTACGGGCCCTAACTATGGCTACACCTTC.

This chain joins TRBV20-1 and TRBJ2-5; D not resolved. This CDR3 is 15 amino acids long. The V gene's germline CDR1 is DFQATT and CDR2 SNEGSKA (reference sequence). V was clipped by 3 bases and J by 4 bases, with 18 bases between them. The CDR3 reads CSASQTGRPPETQYF. CDR3 bases: TGCAGTGCTAGCCAGACTGGACGTCCTCCAGAGACCCAGTACTTC.

This chain connects TRBV7-2 to TRBJ1-5; D remains ambiguous. This CDR3 has 14 amino acids. The germline V and J ends were trimmed by 1 base and 3 bases, with 7 bases remaining between them. CDR1 and CDR2 (germline): SGHTA, FQGNSA. The CDR3 sequence: CASSLDGPNQPQHF. The CDR3 nucleotides read TGTGCCAGCAGCTTAGATGGCCCCAATCAGCCCCAGCATTTT.

The chain has TRBV7-9 and TRBJ2-3; D ambiguous. The germline V gene encodes CDR1 SEHNR and CDR2 FQNEAQ (reference sequence). Trimming stripped 8 bases from V and 1 base from J, with 4 bases between. This CDR3 spans 11 amino acids. DNA of the CDR3: TGTGCCAGCCAGGGCACAGATACGCAGTATTTT. As protein: CASQGTDTQYF.

This clonotype was seen once. This sequence joins TRBV28 and TRBJ2-2; D unresolved. V was cut by 6 bases and J by 9 bases, with 11 bases left in between. The CDR3 runs to 12 residues. The germline V gene has CDR1 MDHEN and CDR2 SYDVKM. CDR3 protein: CASSPTPRELFF. The CDR3, as DNA: TGTGCCAGCAGCCCGACTCCTCGGGAGCTGTTTTTT.

CDR3: CASKKASARGEQYF. CDR3 DNA: TGTGCCAGCAAAAAGGCTAGCGCCAGAGGGGAGCAGTACTTC. The chain combines TRBV27 with TRBJ2-7; tentative D call: TRBD2 (6 bases). CDR3 length: 14 residues. Trimming took off 7 bases at V and 7 bases at J, with 20 bases between the two ends. Per germline, CDR1 MNHEY and CDR2 SMNVEV (reference sequence).

The rearrangement links TRBV20-1 to TRBJ1-5; D perhaps matches TRBD1 (6 bases). CDR3 length: 15 residues. The germline V and J ends were trimmed by 3 bases and 2 bases, with 14 bases remaining between them. Germline V CDR1 and CDR2: DFQATT, SNEGSKA (reference sequence). The CDR3 spells CSARDWGAGNQPQHF. For the CDR3, the DNA is TGCAGTGCTAGGGATTGGGGGGCAGGCAATCAGCCCCAGCATTTT.

The rearrangement uses TRBV18 and TRBJ2-6; D gene ambiguous. The germline CDR1 and CDR2 sequences are KGHSH and LQKENI. V lost 3 bases, J lost 0 bases, and 9 bases lay in between. The CDR3 loop spans 16 amino acids. Here the CDR3 DNA reads TGTGCCAGCTCACCGTGGACCTCCTCTGGGGCCAACGTCCTGACTTTC. Translated: CASSPWTSSGANVLTF.

In nucleotides, the CDR3 is TGTGCCTGGAGTGTACATACCTTAGGGAATGAGCAGTTCTTC. Translated: CAWSVHTLGNEQFF. The J gene is TRBJ2-1, the V gene TRBV30, with no clear D. Trimming pared 0 bases from V and 7 bases from J, leaving 13 bases between. This CDR3 comprises 14 residues. The germline V gene has CDR1 GTSNPN and CDR2 SVGIG (reference sequence). Looking up the rest from reference TRBV30 and TRBJ2-1 gives the full variable domain: SQTIHQWPATLVQPVGSPLSLECTVEGTSNPNLYWYRQAAGRGLQLLFYSVGIGQISSEVPQNLSASRPQDRQFILSSKKLLLSDSGFYLCAWSVHTLGNEQFFGPGTRLTVL.

The chain uses TRBV2 and TRBJ2-1; a weak D match, TRBD2 (5 bases). CDR3 length: 14 residues. The V end was cut by 6 bases, the J end by 6 bases, with 15 bases between. From germline, CDR1 is SNHLY and CDR2 FYNNEI. CDR3: CASSLTATSNEQFF. In nucleotides, the CDR3 is TGTGCCAGCAGCCTAACCGCAACTAGCAATGAGCAGTTCTTC.

The V gene is TRBV23-1, the J gene TRBJ2-5; tentatively, D is TRBD1 (6 bases). TRBV23-1 is assigned to the ORF class and has an uncertain function. There are 15 residues in the CDR3. Trimming pared 5 bases from V and 0 bases from J, leaving 13 bases between. Here the CDR3 DNA reads TGCGCCAGCAGTGGACAGCAACCAGACCAAGAGACCCAGTACTTC. It translates to CASSGQQPDQETQYF.

The chain is built from TRBV20-1 and TRBJ2-5, with 10 positions matching TRBD1. Germline assignment: CDR1 DFQATT and CDR2 SNEGSKA (reference sequence). J lost 4 bases, V lost 6 bases, and 8 bases had no gene match. The CDR3 consists of 14 residues. The CDR3 bases are TGCAGTGCCCGAGGGACAGGGGATCCAGAGACCCAGTACTTC. This codes for CSARGTGDPETQYF.

The V gene is TRBV7-3, the J gene TRBJ2-3, with 7 bases that match TRBD1. This CDR3 region has 14 residues. The V segment lost 5 bases and the J segment 4 bases; nucleotides outside the gene matches: 6. Germline V gene sequence: CDR1 SGHTA, CDR2 FQGTGA. Here the CDR3 DNA reads TGTGCCAGCAGCAGGGGGCCGGCACCAGATACGCAGTATTTT. Its translation is CASSRGPAPDTQYF.

This clonotype was seen once. The chain recombines TRBV18 with TRBJ1-1, with D perhaps TRBD1 (6 bases). This CDR3 is built from 13 residues. CDR1 and CDR2 from the germline V gene are KGHSH and LQKENI. The V end was cut by 5 bases, the J end by 5 bases, with 12 bases between. CDR3 sequence: CASSARGETEAFF. DNA of the CDR3: TGTGCCAGCTCAGCCAGGGGCGAGACTGAAGCTTTCTTT.

The chain combines TRBV29-1 with TRBJ2-1; a possible D gene is TRBD2 (5 bases). Per the germline V gene, CDR1 is SQVTM and CDR2 is ANQGSEA. V shed 4 bases and J shed 3 bases, with 13 bases lying between them. The CDR3 loop spans 14 amino acids. This CDR3 reads CSVGMLAGYNEQFF. The CDR3 bases are TGCAGCGTTGGGATGCTGGCGGGCTACAATGAGCAGTTCTTC.

The chain employs TRBV5-6 and TRBJ2-7; D is ambiguous. The V gene's germline CDR1 is SGHDT and CDR2 YYEEEE. The ends were cut back, 0 bases at V and 4 bases at J, with 8 bases in the middle. The CDR3 spans 13 residues. The CDR3 spells CASSLGDGYEQYF. The CDR3, as DNA: TGTGCCAGCAGCTTGGGGGATGGGTACGAGCAGTACTTC.

This clonotype came up once. The rearrangement links TRBV7-9 to TRBJ2-7, with D perhaps matching TRBD1 (5 bases). Germline V CDR1 and CDR2: SEHNR, FQNEAQ (reference sequence). The CDR3 spans 14 residues. V lost 6 bases to trimming and J lost 3 bases, with 15 bases between them. CDR3 residues: CASSFTLGVYEQYF. Written as DNA, the CDR3 is TGTGCCAGCAGTTTTACATTAGGGGTCTACGAGCAGTACTTC.

The CDR3 coding sequence is TGCAGTGCCGGAAGGGGGATCACCGGGGAGCTGTTTTTT. Protein product: CSAGRGITGELFF. J is TRBJ2-2 and V is TRBV20-1, with a weak D call TRBD1 (6 bases). The CDR3 is 13 amino acids. CDR1 is DFQATT, CDR2 SNEGSKA, per germline (reference sequence). With 6 bases removed from V and 4 bases from J, the gap between germline ends came to 12 bases.

The V gene is TRBV7-2, the J gene TRBJ1-4, with no clear D. Trimming cost V 1 base and J 7 bases, with 10 bases left between them. Germline V gene data show CDR1 as SGHTA and CDR2 as FQGNSA. The CDR3 spans 14 residues. The CDR3 loop is CASSLVAAAEKLFF. Written as DNA, the CDR3 is TGTGCCAGCAGCTTAGTGGCGGCAGCTGAAAAACTGTTTTTT. Full variable domain (missing parts from reference TRBV7-2 and TRBJ1-4): GAGVSQSPSNKVTEKGKDVELRCDPISGHTALYWYRQSLGQGLEFLIYFQGNSAPDKSGLPSDRFSAERTGGSVSTLTIQRTQQEDSAVYLCASSLVAAAEKLFFGSGTQLSVL.

This chain uses TRBV29-1 with TRBJ2-2; D perhaps matches TRBD2 (5 bases). The V and J ends lost 0 bases and 7 bases respectively, with 15 bases between them. This CDR3 spans 15 amino acids. The germline gives CDR1 SQVTM, CDR2 ANQGSEA. The CDR3 here is CSVEDPTRAGGELFF. The CDR3 DNA is TGCAGCGTTGAAGATCCCACGCGCGCGGGCGGGGAGCTGTTTTTT.

The chain uses TRBV18 and TRBJ1-5, with D perhaps TRBD1 (5 bases). V was trimmed by 3 bases and J by 7 bases, leaving 16 bases between them. The CDR3 has 15 amino acids. The germline V gene encodes CDR1 KGHSH and CDR2 LQKENI. The CDR3 protein is CASSPQGVKGQPQHF. The CDR3, as DNA: TGTGCCAGCTCACCCCAGGGAGTTAAGGGGCAGCCCCAGCATTTT.

This sequence joins TRBV12-3 or TRBV12-4 and TRBJ1-5; D is unresolved. This CDR3 region has 13 residues. Trimming pared 3 bases from V and 4 bases from J, leaving 7 bases between. CDR3 DNA sequence: TGTGCCAGCAGTTTGTTCCTAAATCAGCCCCAGCATTTT. Its protein is CASSLFLNQPQHF.

This chain links TRBV20-1 with TRBJ1-2, with no clear D. Germline values: CDR1 DFQATT, CDR2 SNEGSKA (reference sequence). With 1 base removed from V and 4 bases from J, the gap between germline ends came to 10 bases. The CDR3 contains 13 residues. The CDR3 DNA reads as TGCAGTGCTAGAGGTGGGCGCCGCTATGGCTACACCTTC. Its protein product is CSARGGRRYGYTF.

This clonotype was seen once. The V and J genes are TRBV18 and TRBJ2-7, with 13 bases that match TRBD2. With V trimmed by 5 bases and J by 0 bases, 7 bases remained unmatched. Germline V CDR1 and CDR2: KGHSH, LQKENI. This CDR3 has 17 amino acids. The CDR3 reads CASSSGLAGVRSYEQYF. CDR3 DNA sequence: TGTGCCAGCTCATCAGGACTAGCGGGAGTCCGCTCCTACGAGCAGTACTTC.

J is TRBJ2-1 and V is TRBV7-3, with D unclear. Germline V gives CDR1 SGHTA, CDR2 FQGTGA. This CDR3 spans 11 amino acids. Trimming left V 5 bases short and J 15 bases short, with 14 bases between. CDR3: CASSPRPVRFF. The CDR3 coding sequence is TGTGCCAGCAGCCCGCGCCCAGTGCGGTTCTTC.

This clonotype showed up just a few times. V gene TRBV19 combines with J gene TRBJ1-6; 8 nucleotides align to TRBD1. Trimming cost V 3 bases and J 7 bases; bases outside gene matches: 5. The CDR3 contains 15 residues. The germline V gene has CDR1 LNHDA and CDR2 SQIVND (reference sequence). DNA of the CDR3: TGTGCCAGTAGTATCGGACAGGGTGTCAATTCACCCCTCCACTTT. Amino acids: CASSIGQGVNSPLHF.

The chain uses TRBV28 and TRBJ2-3; 14 nucleotides align to TRBD2. The CDR3 runs 17 residues. V gave up 5 bases and J gave up 1 base; unmatched junction bases: 5. Germline V lookup: CDR1 MDHEN, CDR2 SYDVKM. CDR3 sequence: CASSTPGLAGGTDTQYF. The CDR3 DNA is TGTGCCAGCAGTACCCCGGGACTAGCGGGGGGCACAGATACGCAGTATTTT.

The chain combines TRBV29-1 with TRBJ1-1, with D maybe TRBD1 (6 bases). Trimming cost V 6 bases and J 4 bases, with 15 bases left between them. CDR3 size: 13 residues. Germline V gene data show CDR1 as SQVTM and CDR2 as ANQGSEA. Written as DNA, the CDR3 is TGCAGCGTCTCGGGGGCACACGGCACTGAAGCTTTCTTT. Translating gives CSVSGAHGTEAFF.

The chain combines TRBV5-1 with TRBJ1-1; 8 bases are a match to TRBD1. The V gene's germline CDR1 is SGHRS and CDR2 YFSETQ. The CDR3 covers 15 residues. V shed 4 bases and J 5 bases; nucleotides not matched to a gene: 10. CDR3 in DNA: TGCGCCAGCAGCCCTTGGAACCGACAGGGGACTGAAGCTTTCTTT. Residues: CASSPWNRQGTEAFF. Full variable domain (outside the CDR3, taken from reference TRBV5-1 and TRBJ1-1): KAGVTQTPRYLIKTRGQQVTLSCSPISGHRSVSWYQQTPGQGLQFLFEYFSETQRNKGNFPGRFSGRQFSNSRSEMNVSTLELGDSALYLCASSPWNRQGTEAFFGQGTRLTVV.